This record covers a single TCR beta chain. A junction end diverges from the germline sequence, so it may reflect a read error. This sample was taken from a study of blood T cell repertoires in COVID-19. The germline V gene encodes CDR1 SSHAT and CDR2 FNYEAQ (reference sequence). The CDR3 runs 13 residues. Original handling: The authors estimated nucleated cell counts from reference gene primer amplification. TCRdb's copy holds only in-frame clones and misses some; the assay was immunoSEQ multiplex PCR. Clonal size and the V and J genes are those of that table, whereas D and trimming came from the DNA. The sample has some 490,000 clones, 70% to 90% seen once.

The sequenced sample was peripheral blood. The sequence came from a human donor in a cohort sampled during active COVID-19. The chain combines TRBV7-7 with TRBJ1-1; the match to TRBD1 covers 8 bases. CDR3 nucleotide sequence: TGTGCTAGCAGCCAGGACAGGGCCGCTGAAGCTTTCTTT. The encoded protein is CASSQDRAAEAFF.